These 19 T cell receptor beta chains were all obtained from the same sample, sequenced in a study of shared clonotypes between healthy human individuals (dated by TCRdb to about 2020). Library prep was done by the immunoSEQ multiplex PCR assay. The clones in this table, taken by TCRdb from immuneACCESS, are in-frame only. Not every clone is retained; where verified, under half of the shortfall comes from an unresolved V gene, and the cause of the rest is unknown. The sample table holds roughly 410,000 clones, of which approximately 96% were seen once. The ten largest make up around 0.3% of the sample. Sequenced sample: memory CD8+ T cells sorted from blood. In the paper's terms, the cell subset or site label means: CD45RO+ cells pooled with CCR7-negative TemRA cells. The receptors here all came from a man under 40 in good health.

This sequence joins TRBV16 and TRBJ1-1; D ambiguous. This CDR3 has 11 amino acids. CDR1 and CDR2 from the germline V gene are KGHSY and FQNENV. Trimming removed 0 bases at V and 10 bases at J, with 6 bases between. The CDR3 protein is CASSQSERAFF. The CDR3 nucleotides read TGTGCCAGCAGCCAATCTGAGAGAGCTTTCTTT.

The chain carries TRBV23-1 and TRBJ2-7, with TRBD2 identical over 8 bases. TRBV23-1 is recorded as an ORF, its role being uncertain. The length of the CDR3 is 15 residues. V lost 3 bases and J lost 0; bases outside the gene matches: 4. The CDR3 region has the DNA TGCGCCAGCAGTCATCCAGCGGGAGCCTCCTACGAGCAGTACTTC. Its translation: CASSHPAGASYEQYF.

The chain has TRBV19 and TRBJ1-2; D not certain. CDR3 length: 14 amino acids. CDR1 is LNHDA, CDR2 SQIVND, per germline (reference sequence). The V gene lost 4 bases and the J gene lost 7 bases, with 16 bases spanning the gap. The CDR3 here is CASSRQTPSRGYTF. The DNA of the CDR3 is TGTGCCAGTAGTAGGCAGACCCCGTCGCGTGGCTACACCTTC. Filled out from reference TRBV19 and TRBJ1-2, the complete variable domain reads DGGITQSPKYLFRKEGQNVTLSCEQNLNHDAMYWYRQDPGQGLRLIYYSQIVNDFQKGDIAEGYSVSREKKESFPLTVTSAQKNPTAFYLCASSRQTPSRGYTFGSGTRLTVV.

This clone occurred once. This sequence joins TRBV27 and TRBJ1-1; D gene unclear. CDR3 length: 14 residues. CDR1 MNHEY and CDR2 SMNVEV come from the germline V gene (reference sequence). Between the trimmed V and J ends, which lost 5 bases and 1 base, there was a span of 11 bases. Here the CDR3 DNA reads TGTGCCAGCAGTGGTACCTCATGGAACACTGAAGCTTTCTTT. Translating it yields CASSGTSWNTEAFF.

V is TRBV5-1 and J is TRBJ2-5; no clear D. This CDR3 has 12 residues. CDR1 SGHRS and CDR2 YFSETQ come from the germline V gene. Trimming stripped 5 bases from V and 5 bases from J, with 10 bases between. The CDR3 nucleotides read TGCGCCAGCAGGTGGTATCTTGAGACCCAGTACTTC. This sequence encodes CASRWYLETQYF.

J is TRBJ1-1 and V is TRBV4-1, with TRBD1 matching over 9 bases. Germline CDR1 MGHRA, CDR2 YSYEKL. This CDR3 comprises 13 residues. J was trimmed by 11 bases and V by 4 bases; bases with no gene match: 8. CDR3 amino acids: CASSRPGQGSAFF. The CDR3 DNA follows: TGCGCCAGCAGCCGGCCGGGACAGGGTTCGGCTTTCTTT.

This clone was picked up one time. The rearrangement joins TRBV4-1 to TRBJ2-5; no definite D call. V lost 0 bases to trimming and J lost 6 bases, with 11 bases between them. Per the germline V gene, CDR1 is MGHRA and CDR2 is YSYEKL. The CDR3 is 14 residues long. Here the CDR3 reads CASSQDSLGKTQYF. In DNA, the CDR3 is TGCGCCAGCAGCCAAGACAGTTTGGGAAAGACCCAGTACTTC.

The chain recombines TRBV5-1 with TRBJ2-3; D is perhaps TRBD1 or TRBD2 (5 bases each). The germline V gene has CDR1 SGHRS and CDR2 YFSETQ. Trimming cost V 4 bases and J 6 bases, with 15 bases left between them. CDR3 length equals 14 residues. The CDR3 region has the DNA TGCGCCAGCAGCCTCCAGACCGGGGCCGATACGCAGTATTTT. This encodes CASSLQTGADTQYF.

The chain has TRBV2 and TRBJ1-1; 7 positions match TRBD1. This CDR3 comprises 15 residues. Trimming took 4 bases from V and 1 from J; bases not matched to a gene: 6. Germline CDR1 and CDR2: SNHLY and FYNNEI. DNA of the CDR3: TGTGCCAGCAGTGCTCCCGGGACAGAGAACACTGAAGCTTTCTTT. It is translated as CASSAPGTENTEAFF. The whole variable domain, filled in from reference TRBV2 and TRBJ1-1, reads EPEVTQTPSHQVTQMGQEVILRCVPISNHLYFYWYRQILGQKVEFLVSFYNNEISEKSEIFDDQFSVERPDGSNFTLKIRSTKLEDSAMYFCASSAPGTENTEAFFGQGTRLTVV.

V usage is TRBV7-8 and J usage is TRBJ2-6, with D perhaps matching TRBD1 (5 bases). V was shortened by 3 bases and J by 3 bases, with 9 bases between the two germline ends. Germline CDR1 and CDR2: SGHVS and FQNEAQ. CDR3 length equals 15 residues. Here the CDR3 DNA reads TGTGCCAGCAGCTTGTCAGGGTTTGGGGCCAACGTCCTGACTTTC. The encoded protein is CASSLSGFGANVLTF.

The table lists this clone with a count of one. The chain employs TRBV11-2 and TRBJ2-7; the match to TRBD2 covers 11 bases. The germline gives CDR1 SGHAT, CDR2 FQNNGV. V shed 8 bases and J 3 bases; nucleotides not matched to a gene: 6. The length of the CDR3 is 14 residues. The CDR3 coding sequence is TGTGCCAGCGGGAGGACTAGCGGGCTCTACGAGCAGTACTTC. It yields the protein CASGRTSGLYEQYF.

The chain links TRBV5-1 to TRBJ2-5, with unresolved D. The germline V gene encodes CDR1 SGHRS and CDR2 YFSETQ. This CDR3 spans 15 amino acids. V was cut by 7 bases and J by 1 base, with 17 bases left in between. CDR3 region: CASCLGLVGQETQYF. CDR3 nucleotide sequence: TGCGCCAGCTGCCTCGGTTTGGTGGGCCAAGAGACCCAGTACTTC.

The chain links TRBV5-8 to TRBJ2-5, with a tentative D call TRBD2 (6 bases). The V gene's germline CDR1 is SGHTS and CDR2 YDEGEE. V dropped 2 bases and J dropped 5 bases, with 7 bases sitting between them. The CDR3 sequence is 12 residues long. CDR3 in DNA: TGTGCCAGCAGCTTCCGGGGGGAGACCCAGTACTTC. This encodes CASSFRGETQYF.

The chain has TRBV5-1 and TRBJ2-1; TRBD1 matches at 7 bases. Germline V CDR1 and CDR2: SGHRS, YFSETQ. This CDR3 has 13 residues. V lost 4 bases to trimming and J lost 4 bases; unmatched junction nucleotides: 2. CDR3 in amino acids: CASSEGAYNEQFF. CDR3 DNA: TGCGCCAGCAGCGAGGGGGCTTACAATGAGCAGTTCTTC.

J is TRBJ2-3 and V is TRBV9, with TRBD2 as a possible D gene (6 bases). The length of the CDR3 is 14 residues. Germline V gives CDR1 SGDLS, CDR2 YYNGEE. V dropped 3 bases and J dropped 7 bases, with 15 bases sitting between them. CDR3 in DNA: TGTGCCAGCAGCGCGGAGGGACTTCGAAATACGCAGTATTTT. This translates into CASSAEGLRNTQYF. Full variable domain (missing parts from reference TRBV9 and TRBJ2-3): DSGVTQTPKHLITATGQRVTLRCSPRSGDLSVYWYQQSLDQGLQFLIQYYNGEERAKGNILERFSAQQFPDLHSELNLSSLELGDSALYFCASSAEGLRNTQYFGPGTRLTVL.

A word on this clone: The sample has other DNA sequences that encode this CDR3 too. The chain joins TRBV6-5 to TRBJ2-1; D unresolved. Germline CDR1 is MNHEY and CDR2 is SVGAGI. The length of the CDR3 is 13 residues. The germline V and J ends were trimmed by 0 bases and 4 bases, with 4 bases remaining between them. The CDR3: CASSYSDYNEQFF. The DNA of the CDR3 is TGTGCCAGCAGTTACTCCGATTACAATGAGCAGTTCTTC.

CDR3 in DNA: TGTGCCAGCAGCCAAGAGGCTGAAGCTTTCTTT. Residues: CASSQEAEAFF. This chain connects TRBV4-2 to TRBJ1-1; no clear D gene. Germline V gives CDR1 LGHNA, CDR2 YNFKEQ. V was cut by 0 bases and J by 6 bases, with 2 bases left in between. CDR3 length equals 11 residues.

The chain joins TRBV6-5 to TRBJ2-7, with D perhaps matching TRBD1 or TRBD2 (5 bases each). In germline, CDR1 is MNHEY, CDR2 SVGAGI. The CDR3 covers 15 residues. Deletions cut 0 bases from V and 6 bases from J, with 15 bases between. The CDR3: CASSYSEGMAGEQYF. In DNA, the CDR3 is TGTGCCAGCAGTTACTCCGAGGGGATGGCAGGCGAGCAGTACTTC.

The chain uses TRBV7-2 and TRBJ2-7; TRBD2 matches at 12 bases. The CDR3 consists of 17 residues. Unmatched junction bases numbered 8, after V lost 0 bases and J lost 5 bases. Germline CDR1 and CDR2: SGHTA and FQGNSA. The CDR3 nucleotides are TGTGCCAGCAGCTTAGCGTATCGGGCTAGCGGGAGGGACGAGCAGTACTTC. Residues: CASSLAYRASGRDEQYF.